This is a list of T cell receptor beta chains from one sample in a study of blood T cell repertoires in COVID-19. Profiled with immunoSEQ multiplex PCR; TCRdb holds only in-frame clones, not every one. The table has 100,000 to 150,000 clones, roughly three quarters seen once. Sample: peripheral blood. The receptors were sampled from a man aged 40-50 years with active or convalescent COVID-19. The CDR3 runs from the conserved cysteine through the conserved F or W. A D gene is named only where the DNA matches it firmly. A clone size is listed for some rows: how often the clone was seen (once, few, many), or a class if it is expanded.

d_call: TRBD1; clone_size: NA; cdr3_length: 18; j_call: TRBJ2-7; v_call: TRBV27; cdr3_aa: CASSFNWGGGQGAHEQYF; cdr3_nt: TGTGCCAGCAGTTTCAATTGGGGAGGGGGACAGGGGGCCCACGAGCAGTACTTC
d_call: TRBD2; clone_size: NA; cdr3_length: 15; j_call: TRBJ2-7; v_call: TRBV5-1; cdr3_aa: CASSLLSGSGYEQYF; cdr3_nt: TGCGCCAGCAGCTTATTAAGCGGGAGCGGGTACGAGCAGTACTTC
d_call: NA; clone_size: NA; cdr3_length: 13; j_call: TRBJ1-1; v_call: TRBV7-9; cdr3_aa: CASSSFGDTEAFF; cdr3_nt: TGTGCCAGCAGCTCGTTCGGGGACACTGAAGCTTTCTTT
d_call: TRBD2; clone_size: NA; cdr3_length: 15; j_call: TRBJ2-1; v_call: TRBV24-1; cdr3_aa: CATSTSGRWDNEQFF; cdr3_nt: TGTGCCACCAGTACTAGCGGGAGGTGGGACAATGAGCAGTTCTTC
d_call: TRBD2; clone_size: few; cdr3_length: 21; j_call: TRBJ2-1; v_call: TRBV27; cdr3_aa: CASSSLPGTSGRATSYNEQFF; cdr3_nt: TGTGCCAGCAGTTCCCTCCCAGGGACTAGCGGGAGGGCGACCTCCTACAATGAGCAGTTCTTC
d_call: NA; clone_size: NA; cdr3_length: 14; j_call: TRBJ2-7; v_call: TRBV30; cdr3_aa: CAWSIALSSYEQYF; cdr3_nt: TGTGCCTGGAGTATAGCGCTAAGCTCCTACGAGCAGTACTTC
d_call: NA; clone_size: NA; cdr3_length: 14; j_call: TRBJ1-1; v_call: TRBV10-1; cdr3_aa: CASSPASGNTEAFF; cdr3_nt: TGCGCCAGCAGTCCGGCGTCAGGGAACACTGAAGCTTTCTTT
d_call: NA; clone_size: NA; cdr3_length: 12; j_call: TRBJ2-2; v_call: TRBV28; cdr3_aa: CASSIAGGELFF; cdr3_nt: TGTGCCAGCAGTATAGCTGGCGGGGAGCTGTTTTTT
d_call: TRBD1; clone_size: NA; cdr3_length: 14; j_call: TRBJ1-5; v_call: TRBV6-2/TRBV6-3; cdr3_aa: CASSYTGVGQPQHF; cdr3_nt: TGTGCCAGCAGTTACACAGGGGTCGGTCAGCCCCAGCATTTT
d_call: NA; clone_size: NA; cdr3_length: 14; j_call: TRBJ2-7; v_call: TRBV11-2; cdr3_aa: CASSTPRGSYEQYF; cdr3_nt: TGTGCCAGCAGTACCCCACGAGGCTCCTACGAGCAGTACTTC
d_call: NA; clone_size: NA; cdr3_length: 14; j_call: TRBJ1-1; v_call: TRBV6-5; cdr3_aa: CASSRHLTLTEAFF; cdr3_nt: TGTGCCAGCAGTCGACACCTAACGCTTACTGAAGCTTTCTTT
d_call: NA; clone_size: NA; cdr3_length: 14; j_call: TRBJ1-1; v_call: TRBV2; cdr3_aa: CASSFGGGGTEAFF; cdr3_nt: TGTGCCAGCAGTTTCGGCGGGGGGGGCACTGAAGCTTTCTTT
d_call: NA; clone_size: NA; cdr3_length: 12; j_call: TRBJ2-1; v_call: TRBV5-1; cdr3_aa: CASSLERGEQFF; cdr3_nt: TGCGCCAGCAGCTTGGAGAGGGGGGAGCAGTTCTTC
d_call: TRBD1; clone_size: NA; cdr3_length: 15; j_call: TRBJ1-2; v_call: TRBV5-6; cdr3_aa: CASSRPGQGFFGYTF; cdr3_nt: TGTGCCAGCAGCCGACCGGGACAGGGTTTTTTTGGCTACACCTTC
d_call: NA; clone_size: NA; cdr3_length: 16; j_call: TRBJ1-4; v_call: TRBV5-4; cdr3_aa: CASSLSPRGANEKLFF; cdr3_nt: TGTGCCAGCAGCTTGTCACCCCGTGGAGCAAATGAAAAACTGTTTTTT
d_call: TRBD1; clone_size: NA; cdr3_length: 14; j_call: TRBJ2-7; v_call: TRBV18; cdr3_aa: CASSPVQGAYEQYF; cdr3_nt: TGTGCCAGCTCACCGGTGCAGGGGGCGTACGAGCAGTACTTC
d_call: NA; clone_size: NA; cdr3_length: 13; j_call: TRBJ2-5; v_call: TRBV29-1; cdr3_aa: CSVWRSGQETQYF; cdr3_nt: TGCAGCGTGTGGCGGTCGGGACAAGAGACCCAGTACTTC
d_call: NA; clone_size: once; cdr3_length: 14; j_call: TRBJ2-1; v_call: TRBV10-3; cdr3_aa: CAINPGRGTDEQFF; cdr3_nt: TGTGCCATCAACCCGGGAAGAGGTACCGATGAGCAGTTCTTC
d_call: TRBD2; clone_size: NA; cdr3_length: 17; j_call: TRBJ2-3; v_call: TRBV9; cdr3_aa: CASSFNPTSGGTDTQYF; cdr3_nt: TGTGCCAGCAGCTTCAATCCGACTAGCGGCGGCACAGATACGCAGTATTTT
d_call: NA; clone_size: NA; cdr3_length: 14; j_call: TRBJ1-2; v_call: TRBV6-5; cdr3_aa: CASSYSASSLGYTF; cdr3_nt: TGTGCCAGCAGTTACTCGGCCTCCTCGCTCGGCTACACCTTC
d_call: NA; clone_size: NA; cdr3_length: 11; j_call: TRBJ2-7; v_call: TRBV5-1; cdr3_aa: CASRNRVEQYF; cdr3_nt: TGCGCCAGCAGAAACAGGGTAGAGCAGTACTTC
d_call: TRBD1; clone_size: NA; cdr3_length: 14; j_call: TRBJ1-1; v_call: TRBV5-1; cdr3_aa: CASSLPGGASEAFF; cdr3_nt: TGCGCCAGCAGCTTACCAGGGGGCGCATCTGAAGCTTTCTTT
d_call: NA; clone_size: NA; cdr3_length: 13; j_call: TRBJ1-2; v_call: TRBV9; cdr3_aa: CASKGEGYYGYTF; cdr3_nt: TGTGCCAGCAAAGGGGAGGGGTACTATGGCTACACCTTC
d_call: NA; clone_size: once; cdr3_length: 15; j_call: TRBJ1-6; v_call: TRBV7-9; cdr3_aa: CASSTEDSRNSPLHF; cdr3_nt: TGTGCCAGCAGCACCGAGGACAGTCGTAATTCACCCCTCCACTTT
d_call: NA; clone_size: NA; cdr3_length: 14; j_call: TRBJ1-1; v_call: TRBV2; cdr3_aa: CASSSRQLNTEAFF; cdr3_nt: TGTGCCAGCAGTTCCCGACAACTGAACACTGAAGCTTTCTTT
d_call: NA; clone_size: many; cdr3_length: 11; j_call: TRBJ2-3; v_call: TRBV25-1; cdr3_aa: CASSYGDTQYF; cdr3_nt: TGTGCCAGCAGTTACGGAGATACGCAGTATTTT
d_call: NA; clone_size: NA; cdr3_length: 12; j_call: TRBJ2-1; v_call: TRBV3-1/TRBV3-2; cdr3_aa: CASSRHYNEQFF; cdr3_nt: TGTGCCAGCAGCCGACACTACAATGAGCAGTTCTTC
d_call: TRBD1; clone_size: NA; cdr3_length: 17; j_call: TRBJ2-7; v_call: TRBV3-1/TRBV3-2; cdr3_aa: CASSQEGRDSSSYEQYF; cdr3_nt: TGTGCCAGCAGCCAAGAAGGTAGGGACAGTAGCTCCTACGAGCAGTACTTC
d_call: TRBD1; clone_size: few; cdr3_length: 14; j_call: TRBJ2-7; v_call: TRBV3-1/TRBV3-2; cdr3_aa: CASSPGTGAYEQYF; cdr3_nt: TGTGCCAGCAGCCCAGGAACAGGGGCCTACGAGCAGTACTTC
d_call: TRBD1; clone_size: NA; cdr3_length: 14; j_call: TRBJ1-5; v_call: TRBV19; cdr3_aa: CASSSTGGAQPQHF; cdr3_nt: TGTGCCAGTAGTTCTACAGGGGGCGCGCAGCCCCAGCATTTT
d_call: NA; clone_size: NA; cdr3_length: 13; j_call: TRBJ1-3; v_call: TRBV19; cdr3_aa: CASTRLLGNTIYF; cdr3_nt: TGTGCCAGTACGCGGCTTCTCGGAAACACCATATATTTT
d_call: NA; clone_size: NA; cdr3_length: 14; j_call: TRBJ2-7; v_call: TRBV5-1; cdr3_aa: CASSLEAGPHEQYF; cdr3_nt: TGCGCCAGCAGCTTGGAGGCGGGTCCCCACGAGCAGTACTTC
d_call: NA; clone_size: NA; cdr3_length: 13; j_call: TRBJ1-1; v_call: TRBV6-5; cdr3_aa: CASRRHRNTEAFF; cdr3_nt: TGTGCCAGCAGAAGACACCGGAACACTGAAGCTTTCTTT
d_call: TRBD2; clone_size: NA; cdr3_length: 15; j_call: TRBJ2-1; v_call: TRBV5-4; cdr3_aa: CASSHPGLANNEQFF; cdr3_nt: TGTGCCAGCAGCCATCCGGGACTAGCAAACAATGAGCAGTTCTTC
d_call: TRBD1; clone_size: NA; cdr3_length: 13; j_call: TRBJ1-5; v_call: TRBV5-1; cdr3_aa: CASSPTGEQPQHF; cdr3_nt: TGCGCCAGCAGCCCAACAGGGGAGCAGCCCCAGCATTTT
d_call: NA; clone_size: NA; cdr3_length: 15; j_call: TRBJ2-3; v_call: TRBV6-2/TRBV6-3; cdr3_aa: CASSLQGGSTDTQYF; cdr3_nt: TGTGCCAGCAGTCTGCAGGGGGGTAGCACAGATACGCAGTATTTT
d_call: TRBD1; clone_size: NA; cdr3_length: 17; j_call: TRBJ1-5; v_call: TRBV28; cdr3_aa: CASSLGTGFYSNQPQHF; cdr3_nt: TGTGCCAGCAGTTTAGGGACAGGGTTTTATAGCAATCAGCCCCAGCATTTT
d_call: NA; clone_size: few; cdr3_length: 15; j_call: TRBJ1-2; v_call: TRBV9; cdr3_aa: CASSKKTGLNYGYTF; cdr3_nt: TGTGCCAGCAGCAAAAAGACAGGCTTAAACTATGGCTACACCTTC
d_call: NA; clone_size: NA; cdr3_length: 15; j_call: TRBJ1-1; v_call: TRBV19; cdr3_aa: CASSIGDTTSGGAFF; cdr3_nt: TGTGCCAGTAGTATCGGGGACACCACGTCCGGAGGAGCTTTCTTT
d_call: NA; clone_size: NA; cdr3_length: 13; j_call: TRBJ2-2; v_call: TRBV4-3; cdr3_aa: CASSQDHPGELFF; cdr3_nt: TGCGCCAGCAGCCAAGATCATCCCGGGGAGCTGTTTTTT
d_call: TRBD1; clone_size: few; cdr3_length: 15; j_call: TRBJ1-6; v_call: TRBV5-1; cdr3_aa: CASSLTGQGQSPLHF; cdr3_nt: TGCGCCAGCAGCTTGACCGGACAGGGGCAATCACCCCTCCACTTT
d_call: NA; clone_size: NA; cdr3_length: 14; j_call: TRBJ1-1; v_call: TRBV19; cdr3_aa: CASSIATGSTEAFF; cdr3_nt: TGTGCCAGTAGTATAGCGACGGGGAGCACTGAAGCTTTCTTT
d_call: NA; clone_size: once; cdr3_length: 15; j_call: TRBJ2-7; v_call: TRBV7-9; cdr3_aa: CASSFTDSAGYEQYF; cdr3_nt: TGTGCCAGCAGCTTTACGGACTCCGCTGGGTACGAGCAGTACTTC
d_call: TRBD1; clone_size: NA; cdr3_length: 14; j_call: TRBJ2-7; v_call: TRBV27; cdr3_aa: CASKLAGGSYEQYF; cdr3_nt: TGTGCCAGCAAACTCGCAGGGGGCTCATACGAGCAGTACTTC
d_call: TRBD1; clone_size: NA; cdr3_length: 16; j_call: TRBJ2-1; v_call: TRBV19; cdr3_aa: CASSAPDRVMIREQFF; cdr3_nt: TGTGCCAGTAGCGCACCCGACAGGGTAATGATACGTGAGCAGTTCTTC